This T cell receptor (beta chain) was captured in a study of T cells in Graves' hyperthyroidism and ophthalmopathy. The CDR3 consists of 16 residues. J lost 2 bases, V lost 4 bases, and 9 bases had no gene match. The sample holds many counts of this clonotype. Its antigen is not known. TCR beta CDR3 regions were amplified from RNA transcripts. TCR CDR3 regions were first amplified by RT-PCR with HTBI primers. TCRdb redid the calling of the multiplex PCR reads with MiXCR, one entry per CDR3 protein. The repertoire has some 490,000 distinct CDR3 sequences, 15% to 20% of them found once; the top ten carry 25% to 30%. Study results and caveats: Among clonotypes expanded in thyroid above 0.001, most were also found in blood.

Thyroid ultrasound and orbital computed tomography, with clinical symptoms and serum thyroxine and TRAb, informed diagnoses. The TCR was taken from a woman younger than 45 with Graves' ophthalmopathy. The chain has TRBV12-3 or TRBV12-4 and TRBJ2-7, with 9 bases identical to TRBD2. The sequencing input was blood. CDR3 in amino acids: CASSSLLTSGPYEQYF. The CDR3 nucleotides read TGTGCCAGCAGTTCGCTGCTGACTAGCGGACCCTACGAGCAGTACTTC.